The clone carrying this TCR beta chain was recorded at least ten times. Its specificity is not known. TCRdb reanalysed the 5' RACE reads using MiXCR and keeps one entry per CDR3 protein. This sample has about 13,000 distinct CDR3 sequences; 23% occur once, and the top ten carry around 3.3%. Deletions cut 4 bases from V and 6 bases from J, with 8 bases between. CDR1 is SGDLS, CDR2 YYNGEE, per germline. The CDR3 runs to 12 residues. Study-wide findings and caveats: Tumor memory CD4+ T cell TCR gene usage was found to cluster with blood and lymph node memory CD4+ cells and with lymph node naive CD4+ cells.

The source of this sequence is a female donor with breast cancer. Sequencing was done on a sample of naive CD4+ T cells sorted from blood. Stated subset: naive CD4+ T cells, CD4+CD45RA+CD25-. This chain connects TRBV9 to TRBJ2-1; D remains unclear. CDR3: CASSPGGNEQFF. The CDR3 nucleotides read TGTGCCAGCAGCCCCGGCGGCAATGAGCAGTTCTTC.